Below, 8 T cell receptor beta chains from the same sample are listed, as sequenced in a study of blood T cell repertoires in COVID-19. Profiling relied on immunoSEQ multiplex PCR, and the TCRdb table lists in-frame clones only, not all of them. The table includes some 200,000 clones, 80% to 85% detected once. The material sequenced was peripheral blood. The receptors originated from a human donor with acute or convalescent COVID-19. The donor label of this sample is uncertain.

This chain uses TRBV2 with TRBJ2-3, with TRBD2 as a possible D gene (6 bases). The CDR3 has 14 residues. V lost 6 bases and J lost 6, with 16 bases in between. The germline CDR1 and CDR2 sequences are SNHLY and FYNNEI. CDR3 in amino acids: CASRDRTNRDTQYF. CDR3 bases: TGTGCCAGCAGGGACCGGACTAATCGGGATACGCAGTATTTT.

The chain employs TRBV4-2 and TRBJ1-2; tentative D call: TRBD1 (6 bases). CDR1 is LGHNA, CDR2 YNFKEQ, per germline. Trimming shortened V by 0 bases and J by 4 bases, and 15 bases separated the two germline ends. The CDR3 extends over 16 amino acids. Here the CDR3 DNA reads TGTGCCAGCAGCCAAGAACTAGGGGACATGACCTATGGCTACACCTTC. Protein: CASSQELGDMTYGYTF.

For the CDR3, the DNA is TGTGCCAGCAGCTTTGGACTAGCGGGAGTAAGATCTGGGGCCAACGTCCTGACTTTC. Its protein product is CASSFGLAGVRSGANVLTF. The chain recombines TRBV7-8 with TRBJ2-6; TRBD2 agrees at 13 bases. Trimming took 3 bases from V and 1 from J; bases not matched to a gene: 6. The CDR3 has 19 residues. Germline CDR1 is SGHVS and CDR2 is FQNEAQ.

This clone has a single count. The chain has TRBV5-1 and TRBJ2-1; 7 nucleotides line up with TRBD2. The CDR3 length is 15 residues. CDR1 and CDR2 (germline): SGHRS, YFSETQ. Losses at the gene ends were 7 bases for V and 7 bases for J; bases not matched to a gene: 14. CDR3 residues: CASGIAGSLGNEQFF. CDR3 coding DNA: TGCGCCAGCGGTATAGCGGGTTCCTTAGGGAATGAGCAGTTCTTC.

The chain joins TRBV18 to TRBJ2-2, with D possibly TRBD1 on 6 matching bases. This CDR3 spans 15 amino acids. V gave up 3 bases and J gave up 0 bases, with 8 bases separating them. Germline V CDR1 and CDR2: KGHSH, LQKENI. Here the CDR3 reads CASSPTGSNTGELFF. The CDR3 DNA follows: TGTGCCAGCTCACCTACAGGGTCGAACACCGGGGAGCTGTTTTTT.

Only one count was recorded for this clone. The J gene is TRBJ2-5, the V gene TRBV7-9; TRBD1 agrees at 7 bases. Trimming cost V 5 bases and J 2 bases; bases outside gene matches: 5. Germline V gene sequence: CDR1 SEHNR, CDR2 FQNEAQ (reference sequence). CDR3 size: 14 residues. The CDR3 coding sequence is TGTGCCAGCAGCCGAGCGACAGGGCAAGAGACCCAGTACTTC. This sequence encodes CASSRATGQETQYF.

The chain employs TRBV6-5 and TRBJ2-1, with TRBD1 matching over 11 bases. This CDR3 is built from 15 residues. The germline CDR1 and CDR2 sequences are MNHEY and SVGAGI. V shed 0 bases and J 6 bases; nucleotides not matched to a gene: 1. The CDR3 region is CASSYSGTGGNEQFF. CDR3 coding DNA: TGTGCCAGCAGTTACTCGGGGACAGGGGGCAATGAGCAGTTCTTC.

The chain employs TRBV7-3 and TRBJ2-3, with 7 bases lining up with TRBD2. Germline V gives CDR1 SGHTA, CDR2 FQGTGA. The J segment lost 1 base and the V segment lost 3 bases, leaving 7 bases of the junction unmatched. The CDR3 loop spans 16 amino acids. CDR3 loop: CASSFGGGGGTDTQYF. CDR3 bases: TGTGCCAGCAGCTTTGGAGGCGGGGGAGGCACAGATACGCAGTATTTT.